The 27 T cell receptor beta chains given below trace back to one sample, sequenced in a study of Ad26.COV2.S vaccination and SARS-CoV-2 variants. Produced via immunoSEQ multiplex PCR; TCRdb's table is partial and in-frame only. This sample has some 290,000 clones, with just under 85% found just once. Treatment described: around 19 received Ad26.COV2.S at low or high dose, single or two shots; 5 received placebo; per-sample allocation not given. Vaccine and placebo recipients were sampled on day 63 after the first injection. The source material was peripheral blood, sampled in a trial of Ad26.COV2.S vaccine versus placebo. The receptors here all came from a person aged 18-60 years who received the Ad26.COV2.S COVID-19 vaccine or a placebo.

CDR3 nucleotides: TGTGCCAGCAGTCTTGGGTCGTGGGACGGGAAAATAAATAGCAATCAGCCCCAGCATTTT. This translates into CASSLGSWDGKINSNQPQHF. The V and J genes are TRBV28 and TRBJ1-5; D is perhaps TRBD1 (5 bases). Germline V lookup: CDR1 MDHEN, CDR2 SYDVKM. The CDR3 runs 20 residues. V was trimmed by 5 bases and J by 0 bases, leaving 26 bases between them.

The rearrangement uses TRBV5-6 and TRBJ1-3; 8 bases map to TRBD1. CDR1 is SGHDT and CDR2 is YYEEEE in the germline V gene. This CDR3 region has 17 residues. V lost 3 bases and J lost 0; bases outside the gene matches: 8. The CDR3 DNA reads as TGTGCCAGCAGCTCGACGGGGACAGGATTCTCTGGAAACACCATATATTTT. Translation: CASSSTGTGFSGNTIYF.

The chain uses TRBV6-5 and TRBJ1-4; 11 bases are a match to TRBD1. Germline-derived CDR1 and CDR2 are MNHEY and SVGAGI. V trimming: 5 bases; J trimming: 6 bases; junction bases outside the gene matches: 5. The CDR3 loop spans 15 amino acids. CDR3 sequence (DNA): TGTGCCAGCAGTCCTAGGACAGGGGGCGATGAAAAACTGTTTTTT. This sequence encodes CASSPRTGGDEKLFF.

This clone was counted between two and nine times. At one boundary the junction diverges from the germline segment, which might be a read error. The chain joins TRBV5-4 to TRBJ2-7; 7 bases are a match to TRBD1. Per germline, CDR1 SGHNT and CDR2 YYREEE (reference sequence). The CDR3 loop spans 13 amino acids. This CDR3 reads CASRLGQTYEQYF. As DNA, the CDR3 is TGTGCCAGCAGATTGGGACAGACCTACGAGCAGTACTTC.

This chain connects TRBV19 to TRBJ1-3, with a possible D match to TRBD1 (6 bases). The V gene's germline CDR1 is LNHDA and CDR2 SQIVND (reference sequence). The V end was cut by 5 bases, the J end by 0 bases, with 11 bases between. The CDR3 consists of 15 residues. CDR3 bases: TGTGCCAGTAGTGCTTCAGGGGTCTCTGGAAACACCATATATTTT. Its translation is CASSASGVSGNTIYF.

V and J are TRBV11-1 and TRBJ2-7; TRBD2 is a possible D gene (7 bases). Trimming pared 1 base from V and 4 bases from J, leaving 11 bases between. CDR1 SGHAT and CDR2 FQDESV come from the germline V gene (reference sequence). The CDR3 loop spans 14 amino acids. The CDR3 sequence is CASSLEGGLYEQYF. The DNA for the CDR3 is TGTGCCAGCAGCTTAGAGGGGGGGTTGTACGAGCAGTACTTC.

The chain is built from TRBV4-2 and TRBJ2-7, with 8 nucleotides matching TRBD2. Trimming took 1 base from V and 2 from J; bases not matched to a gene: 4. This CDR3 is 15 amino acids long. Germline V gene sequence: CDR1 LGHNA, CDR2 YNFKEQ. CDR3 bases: TGTGCCAGCAGCCAAGGGAGCGGGGGTACCTACGAGCAGTACTTC. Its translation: CASSQGSGGTYEQYF.

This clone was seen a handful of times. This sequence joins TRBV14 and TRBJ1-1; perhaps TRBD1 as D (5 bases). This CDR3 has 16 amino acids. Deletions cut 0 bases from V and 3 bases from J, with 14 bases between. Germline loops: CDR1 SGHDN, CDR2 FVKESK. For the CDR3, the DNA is TGTGCCAGCAGCCAAGATTGGGTGCGGGGGGACACTGAAGCTTTCTTT. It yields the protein CASSQDWVRGDTEAFF. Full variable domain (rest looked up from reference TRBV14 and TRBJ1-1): EAGVTQFPSHSVIEKGQTVTLRCDPISGHDNLYWYRRVMGKEIKFLLHFVKESKQDESGMPNNRFLAERTGGTYSTLKVQPAELEDSGVYFCASSQDWVRGDTEAFFGQGTRLTVV.

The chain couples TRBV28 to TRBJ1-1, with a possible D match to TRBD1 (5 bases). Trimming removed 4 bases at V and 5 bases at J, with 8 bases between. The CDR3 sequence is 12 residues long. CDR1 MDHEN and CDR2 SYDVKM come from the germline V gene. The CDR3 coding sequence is TGTGCCAGCAGTTCGCAGGGAACTGAAGCTTTCTTT. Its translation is CASSSQGTEAFF.

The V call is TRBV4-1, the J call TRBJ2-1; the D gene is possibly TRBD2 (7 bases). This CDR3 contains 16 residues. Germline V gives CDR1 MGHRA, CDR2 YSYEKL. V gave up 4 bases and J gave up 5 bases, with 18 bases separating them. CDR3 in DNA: TGCGCCAGCAGCCTTCTGAGGGGGGGGCCAAACAATGAGCAGTTCTTC. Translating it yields CASSLLRGGPNNEQFF.

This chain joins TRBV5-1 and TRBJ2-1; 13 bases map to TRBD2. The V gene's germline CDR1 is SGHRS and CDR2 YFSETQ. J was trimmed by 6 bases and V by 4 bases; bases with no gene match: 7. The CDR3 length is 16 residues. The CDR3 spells CASSLSGTSGVNEQFF. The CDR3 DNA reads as TGCGCCAGCAGCCTATCCGGGACTAGCGGGGTCAATGAGCAGTTCTTC.

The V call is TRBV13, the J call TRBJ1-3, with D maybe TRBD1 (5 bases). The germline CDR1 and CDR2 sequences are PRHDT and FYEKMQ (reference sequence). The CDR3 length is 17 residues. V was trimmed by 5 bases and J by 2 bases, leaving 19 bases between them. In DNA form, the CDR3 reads TGTGCCAGCAGCGACCAGGGAAAGTGGAGCCCTGGAAACACCATATATTTT. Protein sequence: CASSDQGKWSPGNTIYF.

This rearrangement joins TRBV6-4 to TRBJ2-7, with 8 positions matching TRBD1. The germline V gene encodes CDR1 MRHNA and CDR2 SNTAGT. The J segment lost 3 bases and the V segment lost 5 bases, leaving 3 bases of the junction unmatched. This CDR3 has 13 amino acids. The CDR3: CASSSGQGYEQYF. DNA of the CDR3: TGTGCCAGCAGTTCCGGACAGGGCTACGAGCAGTACTTC.

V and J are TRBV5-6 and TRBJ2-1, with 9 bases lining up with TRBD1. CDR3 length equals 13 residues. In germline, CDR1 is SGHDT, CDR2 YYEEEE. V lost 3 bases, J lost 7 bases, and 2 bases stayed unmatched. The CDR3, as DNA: TGTGCCAGCAGCTGGGACAGGGCTAATGAGCAGTTCTTC. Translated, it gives CASSWDRANEQFF.

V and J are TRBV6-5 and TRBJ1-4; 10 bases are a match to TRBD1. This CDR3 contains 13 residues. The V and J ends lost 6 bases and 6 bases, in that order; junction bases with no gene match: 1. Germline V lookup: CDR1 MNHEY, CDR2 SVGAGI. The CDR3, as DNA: TGTGCCAGCAGCGACAGGGGGCATGAAAAACTGTTTTTT. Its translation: CASSDRGHEKLFF.

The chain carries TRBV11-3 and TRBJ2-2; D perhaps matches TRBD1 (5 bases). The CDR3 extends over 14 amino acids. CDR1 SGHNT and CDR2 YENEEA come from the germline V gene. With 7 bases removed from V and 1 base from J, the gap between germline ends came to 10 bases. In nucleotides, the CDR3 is TGTGCCAGCAAGGGGCGGATGAACACCGGGGAGCTGTTTTTT. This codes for CASKGRMNTGELFF.

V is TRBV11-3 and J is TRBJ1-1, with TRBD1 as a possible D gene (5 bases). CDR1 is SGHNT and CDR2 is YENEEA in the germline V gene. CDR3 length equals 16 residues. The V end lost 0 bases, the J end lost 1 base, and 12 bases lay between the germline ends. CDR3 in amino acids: CASSLDPGFGNTEAFF. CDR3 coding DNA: TGTGCCAGCAGCTTAGATCCAGGGTTCGGGAACACTGAAGCTTTCTTT.

CDR3 sequence: CASSGTGGGQPQHF. CDR3 nucleotide sequence: TGTGCCAGCAGTGGGACAGGGGGCGGTCAGCCCCAGCATTTT. The rearrangement uses TRBV2 and TRBJ1-5; the match to TRBD1 covers 11 bases. Germline V CDR1 and CDR2: SNHLY, FYNNEI. The CDR3 totals 14 residues. J gave up 6 bases and V 4 bases, and 2 bases lay outside the gene matches.

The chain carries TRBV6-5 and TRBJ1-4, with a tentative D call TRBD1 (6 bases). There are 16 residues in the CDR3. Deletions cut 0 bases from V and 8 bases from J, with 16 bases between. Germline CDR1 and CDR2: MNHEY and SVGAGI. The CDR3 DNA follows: TGTGCCAGCAGTTACTCTTCAGGGGCCATGGGGGAAAAACTGTTTTTT. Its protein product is CASSYSSGAMGEKLFF.

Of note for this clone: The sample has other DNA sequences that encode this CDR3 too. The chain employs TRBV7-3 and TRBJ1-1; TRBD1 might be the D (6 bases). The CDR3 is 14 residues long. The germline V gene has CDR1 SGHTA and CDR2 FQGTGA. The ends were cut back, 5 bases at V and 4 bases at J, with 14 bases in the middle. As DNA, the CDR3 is TGTGCCAGCAGCCCAAGTGGGGGCCGCACTGAAGCTTTCTTT. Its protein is CASSPSGGRTEAFF.

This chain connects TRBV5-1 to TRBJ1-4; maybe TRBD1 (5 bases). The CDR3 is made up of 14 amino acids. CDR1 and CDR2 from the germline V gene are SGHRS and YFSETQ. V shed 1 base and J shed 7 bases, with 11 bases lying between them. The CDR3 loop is CASSLMGEGEKLFF. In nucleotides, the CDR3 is TGCGCCAGCAGCTTGATGGGGGAGGGTGAAAAACTGTTTTTT.

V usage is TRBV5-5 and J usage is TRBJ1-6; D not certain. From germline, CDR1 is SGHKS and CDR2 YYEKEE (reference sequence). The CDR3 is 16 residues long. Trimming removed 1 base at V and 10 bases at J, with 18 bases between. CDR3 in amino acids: CASSLIIAAVESPLHF. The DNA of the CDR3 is TGTGCCAGCAGCTTGATTATTGCGGCAGTTGAATCACCCCTCCACTTT.

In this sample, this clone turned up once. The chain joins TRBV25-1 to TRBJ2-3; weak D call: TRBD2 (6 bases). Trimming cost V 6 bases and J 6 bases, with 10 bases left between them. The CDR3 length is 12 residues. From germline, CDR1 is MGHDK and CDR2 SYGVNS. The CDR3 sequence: CASRSRGDTQYF. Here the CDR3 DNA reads TGTGCCAGCAGATCTCGGGGGGATACGCAGTATTTT.

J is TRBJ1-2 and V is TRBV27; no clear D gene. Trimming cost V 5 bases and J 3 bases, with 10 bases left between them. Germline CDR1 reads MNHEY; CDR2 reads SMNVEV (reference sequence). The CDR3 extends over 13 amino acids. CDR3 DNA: TGTGCCAGCAGTAAGACCCGTTACTATGGCTACACCTTC. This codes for CASSKTRYYGYTF.

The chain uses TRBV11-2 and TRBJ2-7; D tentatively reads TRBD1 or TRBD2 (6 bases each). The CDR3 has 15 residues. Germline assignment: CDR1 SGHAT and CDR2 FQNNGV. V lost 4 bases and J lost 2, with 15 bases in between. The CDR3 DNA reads TGTGCCAGCAGCTCCATAGGGGGGAAAACCTACGAGCAGTACTTC. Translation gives CASSSIGGKTYEQYF.

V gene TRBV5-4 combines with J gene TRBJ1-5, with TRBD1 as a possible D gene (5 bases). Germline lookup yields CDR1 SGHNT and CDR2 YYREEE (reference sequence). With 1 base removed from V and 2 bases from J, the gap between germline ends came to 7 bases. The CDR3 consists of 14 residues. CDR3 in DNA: TGTGCCAGCAGCTTGACAGGAGGCAATCAGCCCCAGCATTTT. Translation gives CASSLTGGNQPQHF.

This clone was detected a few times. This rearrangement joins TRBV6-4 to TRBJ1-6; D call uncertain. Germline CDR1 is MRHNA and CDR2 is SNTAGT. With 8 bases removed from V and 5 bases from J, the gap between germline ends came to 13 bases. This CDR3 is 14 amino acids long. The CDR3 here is CASRPGEHNSPLHF. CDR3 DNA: TGTGCCAGCCGACCTGGGGAGCATAATTCACCCCTCCACTTT.